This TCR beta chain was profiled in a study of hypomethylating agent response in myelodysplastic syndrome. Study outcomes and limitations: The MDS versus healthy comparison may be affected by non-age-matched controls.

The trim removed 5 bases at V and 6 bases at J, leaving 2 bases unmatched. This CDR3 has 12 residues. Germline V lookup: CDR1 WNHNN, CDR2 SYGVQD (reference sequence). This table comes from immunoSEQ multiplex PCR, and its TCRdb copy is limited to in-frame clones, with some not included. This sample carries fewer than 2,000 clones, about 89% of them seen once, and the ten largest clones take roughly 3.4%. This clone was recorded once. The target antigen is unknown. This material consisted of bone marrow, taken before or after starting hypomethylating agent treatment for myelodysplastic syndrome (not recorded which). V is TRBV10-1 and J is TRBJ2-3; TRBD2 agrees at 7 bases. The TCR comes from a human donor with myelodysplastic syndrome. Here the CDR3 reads CASSNGGDTQYF. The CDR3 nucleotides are TGCGCCAGCAGTAACGGGGGGGATACGCAGTATTTT.